This T cell receptor beta chain derives from a study of Ad26.COV2.S vaccination and SARS-CoV-2 variants. Treatment defined: some 20 received Ad26.COV2.S at low or high dose, single or two shots; 5 received placebo; per-sample allocation not given. Sampling took place 63 days after the first vaccine or placebo injection. Sequenced by immunoSEQ multiplex PCR; TCRdb stores in-frame clones only, minus some. The sample contains some 250,000 clones, roughly 90% of which appear only once. The CDR3 is 17 amino acids. The germline V gene encodes CDR1 MNHEY and CDR2 SMNVEV (reference sequence). The junction had 11 bases not matched to a gene; V was cut back by 5 bases and J by 4 bases.

This TCR was recovered from a person aged 18-60 years who received the Ad26.COV2.S COVID-19 vaccine or a placebo. The chain employs TRBV27 and TRBJ2-2; 9 positions agree with TRBD2. The specimen comprised peripheral blood, sampled in a trial of Ad26.COV2.S vaccine versus placebo. CDR3 sequence: CASSPSLGTSPTGELFF. The DNA for the CDR3 is TGTGCCAGCAGTCCCTCTTTAGGGACTAGCCCCACCGGGGAGCTGTTTTTT.